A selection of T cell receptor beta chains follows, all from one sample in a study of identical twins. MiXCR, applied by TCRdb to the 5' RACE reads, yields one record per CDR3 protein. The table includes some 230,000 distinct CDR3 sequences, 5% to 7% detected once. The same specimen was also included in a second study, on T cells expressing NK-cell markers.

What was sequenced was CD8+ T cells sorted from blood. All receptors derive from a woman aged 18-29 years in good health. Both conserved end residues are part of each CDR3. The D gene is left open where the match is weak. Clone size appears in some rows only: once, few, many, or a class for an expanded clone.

CDR3nt: TGTGCCAGCAGTTACGGCTCCAGCTCCTACAATGAGCAGTTCTTC
CDR3aa: CASSYGSSSYNEQFF
abundance: many
v_gene: TRBV12-3/TRBV12-4
d_gene: .
j_gene: TRBJ2-1

CDR3nt: TGCAGCCTTGAGGGGGATGGCTACACCTTC
CDR3aa: CSLEGDGYTF
abundance: many
v_gene: TRBV29-1
d_gene: .
j_gene: TRBJ1-2

CDR3nt: TGTGCCAGCAGTTACTCCCCCGGGACAGGGAGCACCGGGGAGCTGTTTTTT
CDR3aa: CASSYSPGTGSTGELFF
abundance: .
v_gene: TRBV6-5
d_gene: TRBD1
j_gene: TRBJ2-2

CDR3nt: TGTGCCAGCAGTTTCGGGCAGGGGCTTTCCTCGAGAAATTCCTACGAGCAGTACTTC
CDR3aa: CASSFGQGLSSRNSYEQYF
abundance: .
v_gene: TRBV12-3/TRBV12-4
d_gene: .
j_gene: TRBJ2-7

CDR3nt: TGTGCCAGCATGCCAGGTTCCTACAATGAGCAGTTCTTC
CDR3aa: CASMPGSYNEQFF
abundance: few
v_gene: TRBV12-3/TRBV12-4
d_gene: .
j_gene: TRBJ2-1

CDR3nt: TGTGCCAGTAGTATACATAAGTTTCGTCGGGGAAGAACTGGGGAGCTGTTTTTT
CDR3aa: CASSIHKFRRGRTGELFF
abundance: .
v_gene: TRBV19
d_gene: .
j_gene: TRBJ2-2

CDR3nt: TGTGCCAGCAGCTTACACACTTCCTACGAGCAGTACTTC
CDR3aa: CASSLHTSYEQYF
abundance: .
v_gene: TRBV11-2
d_gene: .
j_gene: TRBJ2-7

CDR3nt: TGTGCCAGCAGTTACGGGGGGGGGACCTACAATGAGCAGTTCTTC
CDR3aa: CASSYGGGTYNEQFF
abundance: few
v_gene: TRBV27
d_gene: TRBD2
j_gene: TRBJ2-1

CDR3nt: TGTGCCAGCAGCGTAGTTGGGCAGGACTACAATGAGCAGTTCTTC
CDR3aa: CASSVVGQDYNEQFF
abundance: few
v_gene: TRBV9
d_gene: .
j_gene: TRBJ2-1

CDR3nt: TGTGCCAGCAGTCGGGACCAAGAGACCCAGTACTTC
CDR3aa: CASSRDQETQYF
abundance: .
v_gene: TRBV12-3/TRBV12-4
d_gene: .
j_gene: TRBJ2-5

CDR3nt: TGTGCCAGCAGCCAACCGTTACGCCGGGAGCAGAAAGAGACCCAGTACTTC
CDR3aa: CASSQPLRREQKETQYF
abundance: many
v_gene: TRBV3-1
d_gene: .
j_gene: TRBJ2-5

CDR3nt: TGTGCCAGCAGCTTTACGATCTCCTACGAGCAGTACTTC
CDR3aa: CASSFTISYEQYF
abundance: few
v_gene: TRBV11-2
d_gene: .
j_gene: TRBJ2-7

CDR3nt: TGCAGCGTTGTATCTCGGCAGGGGCACACCGGGGAGCTGTTTTTT
CDR3aa: CSVVSRQGHTGELFF
abundance: few
v_gene: TRBV29-1
d_gene: .
j_gene: TRBJ2-2

CDR3nt: TGTGCCAGCAGTATGCCACCCGGGGAGCTGTTTTTT
CDR3aa: CASSMPPGELFF
abundance: .
v_gene: TRBV6-5
d_gene: .
j_gene: TRBJ2-2

CDR3nt: TGTGCCAGCAAGGCAGGGTTCCAGCCCCAGCATTTT
CDR3aa: CASKAGFQPQHF
abundance: .
v_gene: TRBV12-3/TRBV12-4
d_gene: .
j_gene: TRBJ1-5

CDR3nt: TGTGCCAGCAGTCCCTCCGTCGGGGAGTGGCACAATGAGCAGTTCTTC
CDR3aa: CASSPSVGEWHNEQFF
abundance: few
v_gene: TRBV12-3/TRBV12-4
d_gene: .
j_gene: TRBJ2-1

CDR3nt: TGTGCTAGTTCCCACTTCACCGGGGAGCTGTTTTTT
CDR3aa: CASSHFTGELFF
abundance: .
v_gene: TRBV12-5
d_gene: .
j_gene: TRBJ2-2

CDR3nt: TGTGCCAGCAGCTTGGGGACAGGACCACAGCCCCAGCATTTT
CDR3aa: CASSLGTGPQPQHF
abundance: .
v_gene: TRBV13
d_gene: TRBD1
j_gene: TRBJ1-5

CDR3nt: TGCAGTGCTAGGGTAGCGGGAAGTGGCCTGTTTTTT
CDR3aa: CSARVAGSGLFF
abundance: .
v_gene: TRBV20-1
d_gene: TRBD2
j_gene: TRBJ2-2

CDR3nt: TGTGCCAGCAGTTTGGGACAGGTCTACACTGAAGCTTTCTTT
CDR3aa: CASSLGQVYTEAFF
abundance: few
v_gene: TRBV12-3/TRBV12-4
d_gene: TRBD1
j_gene: TRBJ1-1

CDR3nt: TGTGCCAGCAGTTATAGCGGGAGGGCCGGCGGGGAGCTGTTTTTT
CDR3aa: CASSYSGRAGGELFF
abundance: few
v_gene: TRBV6-2/TRBV6-3
d_gene: TRBD2
j_gene: TRBJ2-2

CDR3nt: TGTGCCAGCAGCCTACCGACCGGGCCCCACAGCGGCGAGCAGTACTTC
CDR3aa: CASSLPTGPHSGEQYF
abundance: few
v_gene: TRBV7-9
d_gene: .
j_gene: TRBJ2-7

CDR3nt: TGTGCCAGCAGCTCGAGTCACACGCAGTATTTT
CDR3aa: CASSSSHTQYF
abundance: .
v_gene: TRBV5-5
d_gene: .
j_gene: TRBJ2-3

CDR3nt: TGTGCCACCAGGGGCAGCTATAATTCACCCCTCCACTTT
CDR3aa: CATRGSYNSPLHF
abundance: many
v_gene: TRBV27
d_gene: .
j_gene: TRBJ1-6

CDR3nt: TGTGCCAGCAGTGAAGTGGTAGCGGGAGGAGGCGAGCAGTACTTC
CDR3aa: CASSEVVAGGGEQYF
abundance: few
v_gene: TRBV6-1
d_gene: TRBD2
j_gene: TRBJ2-7

CDR3nt: TGTGCCAGCAGCGGACTTCAGGATTCGTCCTATGGCTACACCTTC
CDR3aa: CASSGLQDSSYGYTF
abundance: .
v_gene: TRBV7-9
d_gene: .
j_gene: TRBJ1-2

CDR3nt: TGTGCCAGCAGTTCGGTCGGCTACTATGGCTACACCTTC
CDR3aa: CASSSVGYYGYTF
abundance: .
v_gene: TRBV12-3/TRBV12-4
d_gene: .
j_gene: TRBJ1-2

CDR3nt: TGTGCCAGCAGCTTAGGGTGGGGACTCGTTTCCAATGAGCAGTTCTTC
CDR3aa: CASSLGWGLVSNEQFF
abundance: few
v_gene: TRBV11-2
d_gene: .
j_gene: TRBJ2-1

CDR3nt: TGTGCCAGCAGCCAAGATGGTATAAGGACGGGGTTACGGACTGAAGCTTTCTTT
CDR3aa: CASSQDGIRTGLRTEAFF
abundance: many
v_gene: TRBV3-1
d_gene: .
j_gene: TRBJ1-1

CDR3nt: TGTGCCAGCAGTCGACTAGCGGGGGTTCCGCACAATGAGCAGTTCTTC
CDR3aa: CASSRLAGVPHNEQFF
abundance: .
v_gene: TRBV6-1
d_gene: TRBD2
j_gene: TRBJ2-1

CDR3nt: TGTGCCAGCTCACCACCAGGGGGCGCGATCGGGGAGCTGTTTTTT
CDR3aa: CASSPPGGAIGELFF
abundance: .
v_gene: TRBV7-9
d_gene: TRBD1
j_gene: TRBJ2-2

CDR3nt: TGTGCCAGCACCTCCGGGTCTGGGGCCAACGTCCTGACTTTC
CDR3aa: CASTSGSGANVLTF
abundance: .
v_gene: TRBV12-3/TRBV12-4
d_gene: .
j_gene: TRBJ2-6

CDR3nt: TGTGCCAGCAGCCCACGGGTTTTAGGGGGCTGGATCCCAGATACGCAGTATTTT
CDR3aa: CASSPRVLGGWIPDTQYF
abundance: .
v_gene: TRBV11-2
d_gene: TRBD1
j_gene: TRBJ2-3